Sequencing of this T cell receptor (beta chain) was carried out in a study of shared clonotypes between healthy human individuals. Study-wide findings and caveats: In this cohort, only blood was sampled, and tissue repertoires likely differ.

Donation came from healthy HIV-negative adults that had no recent acute infections or vaccinations. To note about this clone: Its target is not known.

V was shortened by 2 bases and J by 0 bases, with 18 bases between the two germline ends. The CDR3 runs to 19 residues. The V gene's germline CDR1 is SGHNT and CDR2 YYREEE (reference sequence). Libraries were prepared by immunoSEQ multiplex PCR; TCRdb keeps only in-frame clonotypes and omits some of them. The sample includes 450,000 to 500,000 clones, around 85% of them seen just once. The source of this sequence is a woman aged 40 to 49 in good health. Some clones in this sample may be carry-over from other donors' samples. Specimen: PBMCs. V and J are TRBV5-4 and TRBJ2-6, with D possibly matching TRBD1 (6 bases). The CDR3 sequence is CASSFAAGTQDSGANVLTF. The CDR3 coding sequence is TGTGCCAGCAGCTTTGCCGCCGGGACACAAGACTCTGGGGCCAACGTCCTGACTTTC.